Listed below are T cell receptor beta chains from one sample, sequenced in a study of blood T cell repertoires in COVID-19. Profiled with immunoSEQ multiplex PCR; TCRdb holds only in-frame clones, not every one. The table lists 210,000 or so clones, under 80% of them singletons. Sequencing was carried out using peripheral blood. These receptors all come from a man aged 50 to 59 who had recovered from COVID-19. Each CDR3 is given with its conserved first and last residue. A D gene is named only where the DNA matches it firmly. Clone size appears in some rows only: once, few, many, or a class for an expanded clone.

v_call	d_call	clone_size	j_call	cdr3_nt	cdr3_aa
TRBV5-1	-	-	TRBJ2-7	TGCGCCAGCAGCTTGAACAGGCGGAACGAGCAGTACTTC	CASSLNRRNEQYF
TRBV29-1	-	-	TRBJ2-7	TGCAGCGTTGAGGCTGGACAGTCCTACGAGCAGTACTTC	CSVEAGQSYEQYF
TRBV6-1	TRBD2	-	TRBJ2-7	TGTGCCAGCAGTGAGGGAGGGGTAGAATCCTACGAGCAGTACTTC	CASSEGGVESYEQYF
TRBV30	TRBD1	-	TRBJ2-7	TGTGCCTGGGGGGGACAGGGGGACCTTTTCTACGAGCAGTACTTC	CAWGGQGDLFYEQYF
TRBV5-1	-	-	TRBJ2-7	TGCGCCAGCAGCTCACCGGTTTCCTACGAGCAGTACTTC	CASSSPVSYEQYF
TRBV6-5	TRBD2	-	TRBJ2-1	TGTGCCAGCAGTACCGGGACTAGCGGGAGATCTGAGCAGTTCTTC	CASSTGTSGRSEQFF
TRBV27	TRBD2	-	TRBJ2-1	TGTGCCAGCAGTCGGGGACTAGCGAAGTTCTTC	CASSRGLAKFF
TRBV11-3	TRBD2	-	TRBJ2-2	TGTGCCAGCAGCCCAGGACTAGCGGGGGACACCGGGGAGCTGTTTTTT	CASSPGLAGDTGELFF
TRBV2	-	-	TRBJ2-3	TGTGCCAGCAGCTCCGGAACGGGAGCAATCCCCGAAACGGGAGATACGCAGTATTTT	CASSSGTGAIPETGDTQYF
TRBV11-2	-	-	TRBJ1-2	TGTGCCAGCAGCTTAGGAGGGCTGGGCTATGGCTACACCTTC	CASSLGGLGYGYTF
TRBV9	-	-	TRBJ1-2	TGTGCCAGCAGCGTAGCGTCGGGAGGGGGCTACACCTTC	CASSVASGGGYTF
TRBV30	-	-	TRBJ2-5	TGTGCCTGGACTAGGATGGAGACCCAGTACTTC	CAWTRMETQYF
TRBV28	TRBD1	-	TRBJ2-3	TGTGCCAGCAGTTTGGGGCCCGAGGGGGCACGCACAGATACGCAGTATTTT	CASSLGPEGARTDTQYF
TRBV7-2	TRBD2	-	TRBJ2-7	TGTGCCAGCAGCTTAGGACTAGCGGGAGATTATGAGCAGTACTTC	CASSLGLAGDYEQYF
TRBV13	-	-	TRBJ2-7	TGTGCCAGCAGCCCCCCCTGGGACACCGGGATGAACGAGCAGTACTTC	CASSPPWDTGMNEQYF
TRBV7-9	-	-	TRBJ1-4	TGTGCCAGCAGCTTGGACAGCTCCTATGCTTGGGAAAAACTGTTTTTT	CASSLDSSYAWEKLFF
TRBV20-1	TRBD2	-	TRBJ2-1	TGCAGTGCTAGTCCTAGCGGGAGCTATGAGCAGTTCTTC	CSASPSGSYEQFF
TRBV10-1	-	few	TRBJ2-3	TGCGCCAGCAGCCTACAGGGAAGCACAGATACGCAGTATTTT	CASSLQGSTDTQYF
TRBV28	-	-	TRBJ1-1	TGTGCCAGCACCGGGGGGATGCAGGGTCAAGCTTTCTTT	CASTGGMQGQAFF
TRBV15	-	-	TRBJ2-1	TGTGCCACCAGCAGAGATTTAGATAGCGATGAGCAGTTCTTC	CATSRDLDSDEQFF
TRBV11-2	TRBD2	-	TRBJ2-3	TGTGCCAGCAGCCAAGGGGCCCTAGCGGGAGGGACCACAGATACGCAGTATTTT	CASSQGALAGGTTDTQYF
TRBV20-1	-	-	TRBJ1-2	TGCAGTGAGCAGGGCATCTATGGCTACACCTTC	CSEQGIYGYTF
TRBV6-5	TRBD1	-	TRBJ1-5	TGTGCCAGCAGTTACGGGACAGGGGACAATCAGCCCCAGCATTTT	CASSYGTGDNQPQHF
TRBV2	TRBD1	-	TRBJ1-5	TGTGCCAGCAGGGAGGGGACAGGGCATCAGCCCCAGCATTTT	CASREGTGHQPQHF
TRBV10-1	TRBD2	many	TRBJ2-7	TGCGCCAGCAGTGAGTCTTCTAGCGGGATGTACGAGCAGTACTTC	CASSESSSGMYEQYF
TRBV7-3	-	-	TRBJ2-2	TGTGCCAGCAGCTTATCGGCCCGAGGCACCGGGGAGCTGTTTTTT	CASSLSARGTGELFF
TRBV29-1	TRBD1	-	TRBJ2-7	TGCAGCGCGAAGGGCAGACAGGGGAAGTTATACGAGCAGTACTTC	CSAKGRQGKLYEQYF
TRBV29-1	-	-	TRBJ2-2	TGCAGCGTTGAAGGCGGACGGGGGTTTAACGGGGAGCTGTTTTTT	CSVEGGRGFNGELFF
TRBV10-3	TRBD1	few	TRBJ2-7	TGTGCCATCCGCGGACAGGGTCCCACCTACGAGCAGTACTTC	CAIRGQGPTYEQYF
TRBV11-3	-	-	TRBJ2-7	TGTGCCAGCAGCTCACCTAGCGCACCAACAAGTCCCTACGAGCAGTACTTC	CASSSPSAPTSPYEQYF
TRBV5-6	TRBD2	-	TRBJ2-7	TGTGCCAGCAGCTTGGTTGGACTAGCGGGACTCGACGAGCAGTACTTC	CASSLVGLAGLDEQYF
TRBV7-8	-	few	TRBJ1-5	TGTGCCAGCAGCCGAGCCGTCCTTGAGCCCCAGCATTTT	CASSRAVLEPQHF
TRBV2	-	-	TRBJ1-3	TGTGCCAGTTACTCTGGAAACACCATATATTTT	CASYSGNTIYF
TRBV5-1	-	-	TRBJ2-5	TGCGCCAGCAGCGAGGTACTAGAACAAGAGACCCAGTACTTC	CASSEVLEQETQYF
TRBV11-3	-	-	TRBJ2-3	TGTGCCAGCAGCTTAAAGTTTAGAGATACGCAGTATTTT	CASSLKFRDTQYF
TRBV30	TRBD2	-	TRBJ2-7	TGTGCCTGGAGTGGACTAGCGGGATCTTCCTACGAGCAGTACTTC	CAWSGLAGSSYEQYF
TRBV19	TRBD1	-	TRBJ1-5	TGTGCCAGTAGTATGGGACAGGGGATTAGCAATCAGCCCCAGCATTTT	CASSMGQGISNQPQHF
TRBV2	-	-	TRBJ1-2	TGTGCCAGCAGTGAACGTCAGGGAGGTGGTGGCTACACCTTC	CASSERQGGGGYTF
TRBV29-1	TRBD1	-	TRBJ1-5	TGCAGCGTTGGGGACAGGGGAGGCCAGCCCCAGCATTTT	CSVGDRGGQPQHF
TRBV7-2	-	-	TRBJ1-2	TGTGCCAGCAGCTTAGGTGGGGGGTACTATGGCTACACCTTC	CASSLGGGYYGYTF
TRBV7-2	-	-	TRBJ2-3	TGTGCCAGCAGCCCCCATAACCAGGGGCTCATCGGCACAGATACGCAGTATTTT	CASSPHNQGLIGTDTQYF
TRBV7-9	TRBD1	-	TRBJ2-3	TGTGCCAGCAGCATGACAGGGGTTGCAGATACGCAGTATTTT	CASSMTGVADTQYF
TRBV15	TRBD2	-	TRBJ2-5	TGTGCCACCAGCACGGATAGGACTAGCGGGAGGGCCTTGGGACAAGAGACCCAGTACTTC	CATSTDRTSGRALGQETQYF
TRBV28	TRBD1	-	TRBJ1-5	TGTGCCAGCAGCTTCGGGACAGGGGAAGGTCAGCCCCAGCATTTT	CASSFGTGEGQPQHF
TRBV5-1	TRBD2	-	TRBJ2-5	TGCGCCAGCTCGGGCGGGAGGGGAGAGACCCAGTACTTC	CASSGGRGETQYF
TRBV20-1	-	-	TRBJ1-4	TGCAGTGCTAGTTATCGACAGGACGAAAAACTGTTTTTT	CSASYRQDEKLFF
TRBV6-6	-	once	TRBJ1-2	TGTGCCAGCAGTATAAACTATGGCTACACCTTC	CASSINYGYTF
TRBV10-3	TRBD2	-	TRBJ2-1	TGTGCCATCAGTGGATTGAGGGAGGGCCCCTATGAGCAGTTCTTC	CAISGLREGPYEQFF
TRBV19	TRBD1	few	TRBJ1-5	TGTGCCAGTAGTATCTACAGGGGAAACAATCAGCCCCAGCATTTT	CASSIYRGNNQPQHF
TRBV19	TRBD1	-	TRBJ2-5	TGTGCCAGTAGTTTGGGACAGGGGGCTTGGGAGACCCAGTACTTC	CASSLGQGAWETQYF
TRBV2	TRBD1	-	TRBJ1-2	TGTGCCAGCAGTATACAGGGGCACTACACCTTC	CASSIQGHYTF
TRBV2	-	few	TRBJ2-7	TGTGCCAGCAGTGTATCGGGGGCCTACGAGCAGTACTTC	CASSVSGAYEQYF
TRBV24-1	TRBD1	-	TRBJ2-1	TGTGCCACCAGTGATCCCGGGACAGGGGCACACAATGAGCAGTTCTTC	CATSDPGTGAHNEQFF
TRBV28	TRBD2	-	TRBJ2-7	TGTGCCAGCAGTTTCATCGGCGGGAGTCCTCTCGAGCAGTACTTC	CASSFIGGSPLEQYF
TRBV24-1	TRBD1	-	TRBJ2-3	TGTGCCACCAGTGGAGTGGGGACAGGTGCTGCAGATACGCAGTATTTT	CATSGVGTGAADTQYF
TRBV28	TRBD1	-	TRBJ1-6	TGTGCCAGCAGTTCGGGACAGGATAATTCACCCCTCCACTTT	CASSSGQDNSPLHF
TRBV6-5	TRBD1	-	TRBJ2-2	TGTGCCAGCAGTCCTAGGGGGCTTTACGCCGGGGAGCTGTTTTTT	CASSPRGLYAGELFF
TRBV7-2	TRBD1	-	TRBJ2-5	TGTGCCAGCAGCATCCAGGGGGCGGGGGAGACCCAGTACTTC	CASSIQGAGETQYF
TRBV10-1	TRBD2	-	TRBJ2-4	TGCGCCAGCAGTGTTACGCTAGCGGGAGGCCTGGGATCCAAAAACATTCAGTACTTC	CASSVTLAGGLGSKNIQYF